The clone carrying this T cell receptor (beta chain) was observed a few times. The antigen is undetermined. Germline assignment: CDR1 SGHDN and CDR2 FVKESK. The CDR3 spans 13 residues. Trimming took off 0 bases at V and 6 bases at J, with 7 bases between the two ends. This entry comes from a study of T cell responses to AZD1222 COVID-19 vaccine. Study observations and caveats: Spike-wide coverage was observed for vaccine-associated CD4 TCRs, with dominant responses at 160-218 and 743-854.

Libraries were prepared by immunoSEQ multiplex PCR; TCRdb keeps only in-frame clonotypes and omits some of them. The sample carries approximately 140,000 clones, over 75% recorded once. The rearrangement links TRBV14 to TRBJ2-3; D gene uncertain. The sample in question was peripheral blood, obtained on day 0 of AZD1222 vaccination. This clonotype originated in an adult in good health. CDR3 in amino acids: CASSQEISDTQYF. The CDR3 DNA reads as TGTGCCAGCAGCCAAGAGATATCGGATACGCAGTATTTT.